The entry below gives a single T cell receptor beta chain sequence along with its context. Primers included in the PCR were 60 Vbeta and 13 Jbeta primers. In the source study's methods: Some 11 million of the about 80 million unique TCR beta chains counted in a later analysis were shared. Repertoires were generated with immunoSEQ multiplex PCR, while TCRdb's copy carries only in-frame clones and drops some. The V and J calls and clone size were taken over from that table, and D and trimming were inferred from the DNA. Found here are about 110,000 clones, around two thirds of them singletons; the top ten hold 3.8%. These data originate in a study of cytomegalovirus exposure and HLA in healthy donors. This receptor was taken from a man aged 25 to 45 in good health and CMV-seropositive. Specimen: PBMCs.

The CDR3 protein is CASREGGPGELFF. The DNA of the CDR3 is TGCGCCAGCAGGGAAGGGGGCCCCGGGGAGCTGTTTTTT. The chain couples TRBV5-1 to TRBJ2-2; 7 positions agree with TRBD1. With 5 bases clipped from V and 6 bases from J, the junction kept 4 bases outside the gene matches. This CDR3 has 13 amino acids. Per the germline V gene, CDR1 is SGHRS and CDR2 is YFSETQ.